The 17 T cell receptor beta chains listed next were all sequenced from one sample in a study of Ad26.COV2.S vaccination and SARS-CoV-2 variants (dated by TCRdb to the early 2020s). To prepare the library, the immunoSEQ multiplex PCR assay was applied. Held by TCRdb, this immuneACCESS table contains in-frame sequences only and omits some clones. Under half of the omission traces to an unresolved V gene where checked; the cause of the rest is unknown. This sample is represented by fewer than 55,000 clones; around 83% of them were singletons. The ten largest account for about half of the sample. The time point label on this specimen signifies: individuals recovered from natural SARS-CoV-2 infection. The source was peripheral blood, collected after recovery from COVID-19. The source of these receptors is a human donor who had recovered from COVID-19.

The V and J genes are TRBV18 and TRBJ1-1; D gene unclear. CDR3 length equals 17 residues. CDR1 and CDR2 (germline): KGHSH, LQKENI. V was trimmed by 3 bases and J by 1 base, leaving 18 bases between them. CDR3 DNA: TGTGCCAGCTCACCCGGGTCGGTCAGGACTACGAACACTGAAGCTTTCTTT. Protein: CASSPGSVRTTNTEAFF.

The chain has TRBV4-2 and TRBJ1-1, with 11 positions matching TRBD1. Germline CDR1 is LGHNA and CDR2 is YNFKEQ. Trimming removed 1 base from V and 7 bases from J; junction bases left unmatched: 5. The CDR3 runs to 15 residues. The CDR3 DNA reads as TGTGCCAGCAGCCAAGTAGGGGACAGGGGGTTTGAAGCTTTCTTT. Translating it yields CASSQVGDRGFEAFF.

This chain links TRBV4-1 with TRBJ2-3; D call uncertain. V dropped 0 bases and J dropped 0 bases, with 13 bases sitting between them. The germline CDR1 and CDR2 sequences are MGHRA and YSYEKL. CDR3 length equals 17 residues. The CDR3 region has the DNA TGCGCCAGCAGCCAAGATGGATCTGTTACTAGCACAGATACGCAGTATTTT. It codes for CASSQDGSVTSTDTQYF.

The chain has TRBV6-5 and TRBJ2-2; possibly TRBD1 or TRBD2 for D (5 bases each). Germline loops: CDR1 MNHEY, CDR2 SVGAGI. The germline V and J ends were trimmed by 6 bases and 1 base, with 12 bases remaining between them. The CDR3 spans 15 residues. The CDR3 region has the DNA TGTGCCAGCAGCCCAGGGACGAGGAACACCGGGGAGCTGTTTTTT. It specifies CASSPGTRNTGELFF.

The chain employs TRBV9 and TRBJ1-1, with 8 bases identical to TRBD1. Per the germline V gene, CDR1 is SGDLS and CDR2 is YYNGEE. With 0 bases clipped from V and 5 bases from J, the junction kept 9 bases outside the gene matches. This CDR3 is built from 16 residues. The CDR3 nucleotides read TGTGCCAGCAGCGTAGACCCCAGGGGGCTTGGAACTGAAGCTTTCTTT. This gives the protein CASSVDPRGLGTEAFF.

The chain links TRBV5-1 to TRBJ2-7; a weak D match, TRBD1 (5 bases). Germline assignment: CDR1 SGHRS and CDR2 YFSETQ. V lost 0 bases to trimming and J lost 2 bases, with 6 bases between them. The CDR3 length is 13 residues. CDR3 coding DNA: TGCGCCAGCAGCTTGGCACAGGCCTACGAGCAGTACTTC. Translation gives CASSLAQAYEQYF.

This clone was seen a few times. The chain recombines TRBV7-9 with TRBJ2-3; weak D call: TRBD2 (5 bases). The CDR3 runs 14 residues. Germline CDR1 SEHNR, CDR2 FQNEAQ (reference sequence). V lost 2 bases and J lost 6, with 12 bases in between. CDR3 residues: CASSLRGSSDTQYF. CDR3 coding DNA: TGTGCCAGCAGCTTAAGAGGGAGTTCGGATACGCAGTATTTT.

The rearrangement links TRBV11-2 to TRBJ1-5; a possible D gene is TRBD1 (5 bases). Germline CDR1 and CDR2: SGHAT and FQNNGV. The CDR3 contains 14 residues. V gave up 2 bases and J gave up 5 bases, with 10 bases separating them. The CDR3 DNA reads TGTGCCAGCAGCTTACAGGGAGGGGATCAGCCCCAGCATTTT. Protein: CASSLQGGDQPQHF.

This clone has just a few counts. Here the CDR3 DNA reads TGTGCCAGCAGTCATCGGGACCTCCGGGAGACCCAGTACTTC. The encoded protein is CASSHRDLRETQYF. V is TRBV6-5 and J is TRBJ2-5; D assignment may be TRBD1 or TRBD2 (5 bases each). Germline V CDR1 and CDR2: MNHEY, SVGAGI. CDR3 length: 14 residues. V lost 5 bases to trimming and J lost 5 bases, with 15 bases between them.

V and J are TRBV15 and TRBJ2-5; no clear D gene. Trimming left V 5 bases short and J 5 bases short, with 15 bases between. This CDR3 is built from 14 residues. Germline CDR1 reads LNHNV; CDR2 reads YYDKDF (reference sequence). CDR3 residues: CATSASRAWETQYF. DNA for the CDR3: TGTGCCACCAGCGCATCTAGGGCTTGGGAGACCCAGTACTTC.

The chain carries TRBV5-6 and TRBJ2-1; D remains ambiguous. Germline loops: CDR1 SGHDT, CDR2 YYEEEE. Trimming shortened V by 0 bases and J by 0 bases, and 7 bases separated the two germline ends. This CDR3 spans 15 amino acids. CDR3 in DNA: TGTGCCAGCAGCTTGGATCCAAACTCCTACAATGAGCAGTTCTTC. Translated, it gives CASSLDPNSYNEQFF.

The rearrangement links TRBV2 to TRBJ2-7; maybe TRBD2 (6 bases). The CDR3 length is 16 residues. Germline CDR1 and CDR2: SNHLY and FYNNEI. V lost 6 bases and J 2 bases, leaving 20 bases between the germline ends. The CDR3 loop reads CASSAILRGEAYEQYV. CDR3 DNA: TGTGCCAGCAGCGCCATCCTGCGCGGGGAAGCCTACGAGCAGTACGTC.

The chain is built from TRBV4-1 and TRBJ2-5; 10 bases are shared with TRBD2. Germline CDR1 MGHRA, CDR2 YSYEKL. This CDR3 has 16 amino acids. The V segment lost 0 bases and the J segment 2 bases; nucleotides outside the gene matches: 3. In nucleotides, the CDR3 is TGCGCCAGCAGCCAAGATCGAGCGGGAGGGCAAGAGACCCAGTACTTC. Its protein is CASSQDRAGGQETQYF.

V is TRBV10-3 and J is TRBJ2-3, with TRBD2 identical over 10 bases. This CDR3 has 15 amino acids. Germline V gene data show CDR1 as ENHRY and CDR2 as SYGVKD. J gave up 1 base and V 2 bases, and 0 bases lay outside the gene matches. This chain's CDR3 is CAISEGLAGTDTQYF. The DNA of the CDR3 is TGTGCCATCAGTGAGGGACTAGCGGGCACAGATACGCAGTATTTT.

The chain links TRBV6-1 to TRBJ2-7, with 7 bases that match TRBD1. Trimming cost V 1 base and J 3 bases; bases outside gene matches: 6. CDR1 and CDR2 from the germline V gene are MNHNS and SASEGT. The CDR3 consists of 15 residues. The DNA of the CDR3 is TGTGCCAGCAGTGAAGGCGACAGGGTTCTCTACGAGCAGTACGTC. Protein product: CASSEGDRVLYEQYV.

The V gene is TRBV30, the J gene TRBJ2-7; the match to TRBD2 covers 15 bases. The CDR3 loop spans 19 amino acids. V gave up 0 bases and J gave up 2 bases; unmatched junction bases: 11. Germline V gives CDR1 GTSNPN, CDR2 SVGIG (reference sequence). The CDR3: CAWSVPGLAGGRTPYEQYF. Here the CDR3 DNA reads TGTGCCTGGAGTGTACCGGGACTAGCGGGAGGACGAACCCCCTACGAGCAGTACTTC.

The chain's CDR3 is CAISESKSGTQYF. The DNA of the CDR3 is TGTGCCATCAGTGAGTCGAAATCGGGGACCCAGTACTTC. The V gene is TRBV10-3, the J gene TRBJ2-5, with D hard to call. From germline, CDR1 is ENHRY and CDR2 SYGVKD. The CDR3 has 13 amino acids. Trimming removed 0 bases from V and 7 bases from J, with 9 bases in between.